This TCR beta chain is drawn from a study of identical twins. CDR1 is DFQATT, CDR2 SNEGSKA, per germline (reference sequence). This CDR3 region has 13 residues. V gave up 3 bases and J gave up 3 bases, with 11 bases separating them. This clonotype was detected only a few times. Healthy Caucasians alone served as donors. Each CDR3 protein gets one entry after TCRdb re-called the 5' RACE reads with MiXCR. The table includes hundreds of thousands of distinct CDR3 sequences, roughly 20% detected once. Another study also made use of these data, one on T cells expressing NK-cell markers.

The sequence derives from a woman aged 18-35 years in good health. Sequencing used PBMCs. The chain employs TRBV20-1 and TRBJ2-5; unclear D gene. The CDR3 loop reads CSASLTVKETQYF. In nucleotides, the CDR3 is TGCAGTGCTAGCTTGACGGTAAAAGAGACCCAGTACTTC.